The sequence of this TCR beta chain was determined in a study of Ad26.COV2.S vaccination and SARS-CoV-2 variants. The assay was immunoSEQ multiplex PCR, and TCRdb's table has in-frame clones only and misses some. The repertoire has some 390,000 clones, more than 85% of them found once; the top ten carry roughly 3.2%. The germline gives CDR1 SGHDT, CDR2 YYEEEE. This CDR3 is built from 15 residues. V lost 0 bases and J lost 6, with 14 bases in between. The treatment was: around 19 received Ad26.COV2.S at low or high dose, single or two shots; 5 received placebo; per-sample allocation not given. Samples came from day 63 after the first vaccine or placebo injection.

The V call is TRBV5-6, the J call TRBJ2-3, with D perhaps TRBD1 (5 bases). The sequencing here drew on peripheral blood, taken in a trial of Ad26.COV2.S vaccine versus placebo. This receptor was taken from a person aged 18-60 years who received the Ad26.COV2.S COVID-19 vaccine or a placebo. The CDR3 spells CASSLAGRRPDTQYF. The CDR3, as DNA: TGTGCCAGCAGCTTGGCAGGGCGGCGCCCGGATACGCAGTATTTT.